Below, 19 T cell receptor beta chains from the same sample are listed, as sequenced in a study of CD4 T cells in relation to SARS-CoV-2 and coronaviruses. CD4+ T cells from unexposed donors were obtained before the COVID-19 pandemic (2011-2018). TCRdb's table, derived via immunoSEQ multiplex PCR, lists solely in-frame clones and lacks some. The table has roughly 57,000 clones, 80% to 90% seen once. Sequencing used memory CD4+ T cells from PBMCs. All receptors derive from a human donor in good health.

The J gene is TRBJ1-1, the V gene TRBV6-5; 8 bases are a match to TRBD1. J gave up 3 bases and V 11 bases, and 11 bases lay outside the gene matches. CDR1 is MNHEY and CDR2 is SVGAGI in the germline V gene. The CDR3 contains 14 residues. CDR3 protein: CAGGQGSLYTEAFF. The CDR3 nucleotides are TGTGCCGGCGGACAGGGTTCGTTGTACACTGAAGCTTTCTTT.

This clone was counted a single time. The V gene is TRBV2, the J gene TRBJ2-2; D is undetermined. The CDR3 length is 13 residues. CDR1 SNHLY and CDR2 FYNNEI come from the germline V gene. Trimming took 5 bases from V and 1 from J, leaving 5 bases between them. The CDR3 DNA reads TGTGCCAGCAGTCAGGAGAACACCGGGGAGCTGTTTTTT. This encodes CASSQENTGELFF.

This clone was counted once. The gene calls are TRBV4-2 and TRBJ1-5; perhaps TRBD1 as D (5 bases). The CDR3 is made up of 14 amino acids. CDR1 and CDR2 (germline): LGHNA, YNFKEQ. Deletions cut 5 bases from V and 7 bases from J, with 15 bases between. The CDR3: CASSLEVQGQPQHF. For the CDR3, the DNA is TGTGCCAGCAGCTTAGAGGTTCAGGGACAGCCCCAGCATTTT.

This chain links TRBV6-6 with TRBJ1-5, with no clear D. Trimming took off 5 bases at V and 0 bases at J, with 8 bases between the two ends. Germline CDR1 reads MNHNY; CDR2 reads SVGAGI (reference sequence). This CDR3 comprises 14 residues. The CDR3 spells CASSPRNSNQPQHF. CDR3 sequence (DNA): TGTGCCAGCAGTCCCCGGAATAGCAATCAGCCCCAGCATTTT.

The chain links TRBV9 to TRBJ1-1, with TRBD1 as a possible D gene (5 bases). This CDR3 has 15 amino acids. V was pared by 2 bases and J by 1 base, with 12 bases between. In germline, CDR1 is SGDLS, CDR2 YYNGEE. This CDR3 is CASSVVVQGNTEAFF. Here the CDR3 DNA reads TGTGCCAGCAGCGTTGTAGTCCAGGGGAACACTGAAGCTTTCTTT.

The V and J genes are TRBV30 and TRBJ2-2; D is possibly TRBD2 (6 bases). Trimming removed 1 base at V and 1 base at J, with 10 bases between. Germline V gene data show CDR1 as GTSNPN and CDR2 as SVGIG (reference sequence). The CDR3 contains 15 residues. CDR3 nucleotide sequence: TGTGCCTGGAGTGGACGGGGGAGGAACACCGGGGAGCTGTTTTTT. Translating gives CAWSGRGRNTGELFF.

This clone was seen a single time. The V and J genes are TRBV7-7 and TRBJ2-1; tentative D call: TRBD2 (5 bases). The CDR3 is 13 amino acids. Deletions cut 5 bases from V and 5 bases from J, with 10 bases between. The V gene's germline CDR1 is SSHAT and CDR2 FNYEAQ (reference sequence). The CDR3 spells CASSLDWNNEQFF. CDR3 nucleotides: TGTGCCAGCAGCCTGGACTGGAACAATGAGCAGTTCTTC.

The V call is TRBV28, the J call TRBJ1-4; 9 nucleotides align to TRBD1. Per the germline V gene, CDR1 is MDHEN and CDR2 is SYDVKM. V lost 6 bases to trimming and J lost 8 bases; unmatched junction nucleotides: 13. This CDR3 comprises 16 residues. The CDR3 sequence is CASRSSGQGPGEKLFF. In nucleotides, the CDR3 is TGTGCCAGCAGATCCTCGGGACAGGGCCCTGGCGAAAAACTGTTTTTT.

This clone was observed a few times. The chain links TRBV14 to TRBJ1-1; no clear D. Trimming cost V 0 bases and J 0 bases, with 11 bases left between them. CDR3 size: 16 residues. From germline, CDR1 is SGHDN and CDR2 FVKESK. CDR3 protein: CASSQDWGGLNTEAFF. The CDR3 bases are TGTGCCAGCAGCCAAGATTGGGGAGGGTTGAACACTGAAGCTTTCTTT.

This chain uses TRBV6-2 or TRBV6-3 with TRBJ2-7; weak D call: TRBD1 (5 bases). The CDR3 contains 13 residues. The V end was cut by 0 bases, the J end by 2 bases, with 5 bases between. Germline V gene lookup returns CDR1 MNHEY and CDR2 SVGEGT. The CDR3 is CASSYSDTYEQYF. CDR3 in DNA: TGTGCCAGCAGTTACTCGGACACCTACGAGCAGTACTTC.

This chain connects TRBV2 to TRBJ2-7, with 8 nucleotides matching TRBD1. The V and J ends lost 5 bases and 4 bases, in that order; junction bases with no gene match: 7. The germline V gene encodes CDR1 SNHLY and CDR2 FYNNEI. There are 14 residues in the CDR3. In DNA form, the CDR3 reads TGTGCCAGCAGTACCGGGACAGGAGTGTACGAGCAGTACTTC. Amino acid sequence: CASSTGTGVYEQYF.

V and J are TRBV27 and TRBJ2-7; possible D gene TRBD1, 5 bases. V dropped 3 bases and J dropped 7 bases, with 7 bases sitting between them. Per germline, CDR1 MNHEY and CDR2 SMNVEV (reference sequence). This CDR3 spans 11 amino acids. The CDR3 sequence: CASSFAGEQYF. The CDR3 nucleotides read TGTGCCAGCAGTTTCGCAGGGGAGCAGTACTTC.

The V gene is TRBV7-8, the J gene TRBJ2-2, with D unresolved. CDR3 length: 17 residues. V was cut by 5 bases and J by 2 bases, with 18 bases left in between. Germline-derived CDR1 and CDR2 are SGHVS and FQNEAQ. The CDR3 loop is CASSPPLRAKNTGELFF. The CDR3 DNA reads TGTGCCAGCAGCCCCCCCCTCCGAGCTAAAAACACCGGGGAGCTGTTTTTT.

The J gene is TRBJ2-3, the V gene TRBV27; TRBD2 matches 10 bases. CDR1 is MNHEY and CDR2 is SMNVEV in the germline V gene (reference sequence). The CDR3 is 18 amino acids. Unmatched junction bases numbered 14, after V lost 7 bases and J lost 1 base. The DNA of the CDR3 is TGTGCCAGCACCCCCTTTGGGGCTAGCGGGAGAGGCACAGATACGCAGTATTTT. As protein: CASTPFGASGRGTDTQYF.

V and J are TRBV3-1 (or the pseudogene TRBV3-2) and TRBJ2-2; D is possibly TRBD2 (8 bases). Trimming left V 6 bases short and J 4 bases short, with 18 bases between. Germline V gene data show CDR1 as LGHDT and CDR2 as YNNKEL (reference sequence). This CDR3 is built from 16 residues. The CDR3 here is CASRQGKRGGTGELFF. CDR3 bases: TGTGCCAGCAGACAGGGGAAACGGGGGGGCACCGGGGAGCTGTTTTTT.

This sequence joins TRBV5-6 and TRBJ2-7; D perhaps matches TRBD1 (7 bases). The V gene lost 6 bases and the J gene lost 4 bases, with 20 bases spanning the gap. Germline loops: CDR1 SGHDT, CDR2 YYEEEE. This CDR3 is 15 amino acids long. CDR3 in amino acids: CASTSWRGRIYEQYF. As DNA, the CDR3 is TGTGCCAGCACCTCTTGGAGGGGGCGCATATACGAGCAGTACTTC.

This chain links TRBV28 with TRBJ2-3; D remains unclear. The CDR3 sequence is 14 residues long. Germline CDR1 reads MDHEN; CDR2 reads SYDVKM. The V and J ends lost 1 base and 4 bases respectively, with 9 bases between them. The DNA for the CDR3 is TGTGCCAGCAGTTTATCCCGGCGAGCAGATACGCAGTATTTT. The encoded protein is CASSLSRRADTQYF.

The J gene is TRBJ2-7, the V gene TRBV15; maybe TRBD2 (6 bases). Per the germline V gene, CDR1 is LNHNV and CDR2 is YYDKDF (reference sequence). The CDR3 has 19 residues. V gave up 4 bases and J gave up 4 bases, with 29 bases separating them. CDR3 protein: CATSTGGGDYRDLYYEQYF. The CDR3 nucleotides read TGTGCCACCAGCACTGGAGGCGGGGATTATAGGGACTTATATTACGAGCAGTACTTC. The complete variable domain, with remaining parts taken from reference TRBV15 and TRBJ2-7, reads DAMVIQNPRYQVTQFGKPVTLSCSQTLNHNVMYWYQQKSSQAPKLLFHYYDKDFNNEADTPDNFQSRRPNTSFCFLDIRSPGLGDTAMYLCATSTGGGDYRDLYYEQYFGPGTRLTVT.

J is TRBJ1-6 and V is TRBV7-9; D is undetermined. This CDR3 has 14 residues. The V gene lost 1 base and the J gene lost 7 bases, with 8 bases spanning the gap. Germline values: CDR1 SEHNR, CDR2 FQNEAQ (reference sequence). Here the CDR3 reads CASSLEGINSPLHF. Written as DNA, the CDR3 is TGTGCCAGCAGCTTAGAAGGGATCAATTCACCCCTCCACTTT.